This T cell receptor beta chain was sequenced for a study of a mutant IDH1 vaccine in newly diagnosed glioma. This clone is classed as medium-sized. The germline V gene has CDR1 SGHTA and CDR2 FQGTGA. This CDR3 has 19 amino acids. V lost 0 bases, J lost 0 bases, and 17 bases lay in between. Produced via immunoSEQ multiplex PCR; TCRdb's table is partial and in-frame only. The data contain about 34,000 clones, about 80% of them singletons. Time point of the sample: baseline, week 1 (first vaccination visit). Specified treatment: pre-vaccination baseline after standard-of-care therapy. Each tumor in the donors was a new WHO grade 3 or 4 astrocytoma, IDH1-mutant and ATRX-lost.

V is TRBV7-3 and J is TRBJ2-2, with D possibly TRBD1 on 5 matching bases. This receptor was taken from a man between 50 and 59 years old with glioma. Some clones in this sample may be carry-over from other donors' samples. This sample comprised peripheral blood mononuclear cells (PBMCs), obtained from a glioma patient treated with radiotherapy, temozolomide or both. The DNA of the CDR3 is TGTGCCAGCAGCTTAACGGGCCCAGGGTCGTACGCGAACACCGGGGAGCTGTTTTTT. Translating it yields CASSLTGPGSYANTGELFF.